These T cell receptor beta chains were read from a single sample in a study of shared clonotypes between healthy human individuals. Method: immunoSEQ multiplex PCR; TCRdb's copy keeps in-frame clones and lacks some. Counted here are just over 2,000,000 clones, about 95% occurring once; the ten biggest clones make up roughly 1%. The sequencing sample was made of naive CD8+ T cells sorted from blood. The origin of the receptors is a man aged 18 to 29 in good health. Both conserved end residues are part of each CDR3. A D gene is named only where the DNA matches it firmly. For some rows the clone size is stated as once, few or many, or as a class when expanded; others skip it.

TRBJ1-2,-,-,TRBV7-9,CASSLGEWQPNYGYTF,TGTGCCAGCAGCTTAGGGGAATGGCAGCCTAACTATGGCTACACCTTC
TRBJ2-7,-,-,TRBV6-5,CASSLGGEAYEQYF,TGTGCCAGCAGTCTCGGGGGTGAGGCCTACGAGCAGTACTTC
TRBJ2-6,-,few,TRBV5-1,CASSEEGARVIGSGANVLTF,TGCGCCAGCAGCGAGGAGGGGGCGCGGGTTATAGGCTCTGGGGCCAACGTCCTGACTTTC
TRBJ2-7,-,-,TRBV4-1,CASSQDPLGEQYF,TGCGCCAGCAGCCAAGATCCCCTTGGGGAGCAGTACTTC
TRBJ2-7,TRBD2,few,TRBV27,CASSPGTSGSNEQYF,TGTGCCAGCAGTCCCGGGACTAGCGGGAGTAACGAGCAGTACTTC
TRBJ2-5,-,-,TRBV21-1,CASSKSRAGRETQYF,TGTGCCAGCAGCAAAAGTCGGGCAGGGAGAGAGACCCAGTACTTC
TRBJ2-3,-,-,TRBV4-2,CASSQDRSDLEADTQYF,TGTGCCAGCAGCCAAGATCGATCTGACCTTGAAGCAGATACGCAGTATTTT
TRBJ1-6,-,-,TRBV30,CAWKGISYNSPLHF,TGTGCCTGGAAGGGGATCTCCTATAATTCACCCCTCCACTTT
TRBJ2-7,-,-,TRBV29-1,CSVELSGGRYEQYF,TGCAGCGTTGAATTGTCTGGTGGGCGCTACGAGCAGTACTTC
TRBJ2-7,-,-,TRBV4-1,CASSFDQSSYEQYF,TGCGCCAGCAGTTTTGACCAGAGCTCCTACGAGCAGTACTTC
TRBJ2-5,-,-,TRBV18,CASWGGTTKETQYF,TGTGCCAGCTGGGGCGGGACCACCAAAGAGACCCAGTACTTC
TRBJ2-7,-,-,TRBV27,CASSFKGHSYEQYF,TGTGCCAGCAGTTTCAAGGGACACTCCTACGAGCAGTACTTC
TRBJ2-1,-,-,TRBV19,CASSIDHGNEQFF,TGTGCCAGTAGTATAGACCACGGGAATGAGCAGTTCTTC
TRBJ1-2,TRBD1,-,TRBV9,CASSGDRGSYGYTF,TGTGCCAGCAGCGGTGACAGGGGTTCCTATGGCTACACCTTC
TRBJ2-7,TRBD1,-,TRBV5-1,CASSLGTGRAYEQYF,TGCGCCAGCAGCTTGGGGACAGGAAGAGCCTACGAGCAGTACTTC
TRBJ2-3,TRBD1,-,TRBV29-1,CSVETGQGADTQYF,TGCAGCGTTGAAACGGGACAGGGGGCAGATACGCAGTATTTT